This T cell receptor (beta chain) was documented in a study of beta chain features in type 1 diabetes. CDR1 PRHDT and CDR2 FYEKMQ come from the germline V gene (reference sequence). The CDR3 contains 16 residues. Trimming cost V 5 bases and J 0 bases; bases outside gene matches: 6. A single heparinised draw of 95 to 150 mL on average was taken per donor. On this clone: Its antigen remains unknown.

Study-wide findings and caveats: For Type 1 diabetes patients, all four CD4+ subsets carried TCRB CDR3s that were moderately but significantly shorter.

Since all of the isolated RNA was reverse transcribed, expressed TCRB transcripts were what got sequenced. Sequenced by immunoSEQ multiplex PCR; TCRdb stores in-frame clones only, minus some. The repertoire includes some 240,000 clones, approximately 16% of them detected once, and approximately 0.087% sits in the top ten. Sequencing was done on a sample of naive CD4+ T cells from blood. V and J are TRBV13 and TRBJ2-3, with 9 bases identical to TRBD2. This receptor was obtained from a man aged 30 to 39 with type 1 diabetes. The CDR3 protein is CASSPRSGRSTDTQYF. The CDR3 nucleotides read TGTGCCAGCAGCCCTAGGAGCGGGAGGAGCACAGATACGCAGTATTTT.